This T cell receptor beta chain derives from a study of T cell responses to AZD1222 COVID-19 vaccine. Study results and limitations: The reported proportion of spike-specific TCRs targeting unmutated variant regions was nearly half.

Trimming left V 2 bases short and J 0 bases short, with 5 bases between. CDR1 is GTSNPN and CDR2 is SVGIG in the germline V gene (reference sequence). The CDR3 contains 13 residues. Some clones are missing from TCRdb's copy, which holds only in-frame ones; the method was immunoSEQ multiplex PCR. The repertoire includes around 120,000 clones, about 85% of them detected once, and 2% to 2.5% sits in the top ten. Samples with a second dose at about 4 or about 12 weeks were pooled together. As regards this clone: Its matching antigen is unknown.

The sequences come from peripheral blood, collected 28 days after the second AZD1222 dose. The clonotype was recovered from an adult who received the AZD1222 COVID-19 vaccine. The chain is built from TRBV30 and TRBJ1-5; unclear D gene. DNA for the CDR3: TGTGCCTGGAGTACAGCTAGCAATCAGCCCCAGCATTTT. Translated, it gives CAWSTASNQPQHF.